The T cell receptor beta chain described here comes from a study of CD8 T cells in Susac syndrome. To note about this clonotype: Its antigen remains unknown.

Germline CDR1 SQVTM, CDR2 ANQGSEA. There are 11 residues in the CDR3. The V and J ends lost 3 bases and 3 bases respectively, with 5 bases between them. Study findings and constraints: Clonal expansion involving Susac CD8+ cells peaked in TEMRA cells and active patients. In total CD8+ repertoires, some 15 Susac-specific public clones were found, and a few in CD8+ TEMRA repertoires.

An input of about 0.5 to 1 ug of RNA was subjected to reverse transcription using random hexamers. TCRdb re-called the immunoSEQ multiplex PCR reads through MiXCR, storing one row per CDR3 protein. The sample has around 85,000 distinct CDR3 sequences, over 90% seen once. This clonotype was obtained from a human donor with Susac syndrome. What was sequenced was CD8+ T cells from PBMCs. The chain uses TRBV29-1 and TRBJ1-2; possible D gene TRBD1, 5 bases. The CDR3 loop reads CSVEGDYGYTF. The DNA of the CDR3 is TGCAGCGTTGAGGGGGACTATGGCTACACCTTC. Full variable domain (missing parts from reference TRBV29-1 and TRBJ1-2): SAVISQKPSRDICQRGTSLTIQCQVDSQVTMMFWYRQQPGQSLTLIATANQGSEATYESGFVIDKFPISRPNLTFSTLTVSNMSPEDSSIYLCSVEGDYGYTFGSGTRLTVV.